This entry lists 16 T cell receptor beta chains sequenced from one sample in a study of T cell responses to AZD1222 COVID-19 vaccine. The data were produced by immunoSEQ multiplex PCR, yet TCRdb's version contains in-frame clones alone and is incomplete. The sample includes approximately 180,000 clones, less than 90% seen only once; the top ten take 1.5% to 2%. Sample: peripheral blood, taken on day 0 of AZD1222 vaccination. The receptor set was obtained from an adult in good health.

CDR3 sequence (DNA): TGTGCCAGCAGCTTAGCACGCCCCGAGCAGTACGTC. Amino acid sequence: CASSLARPEQYV. The chain employs TRBV7-4 and TRBJ2-7; no reliable D call. The CDR3 spans 12 residues. The V gene's germline CDR1 is SGHVT and CDR2 SQSDAQ. The germline V and J ends were trimmed by 0 bases and 6 bases, with 6 bases remaining between them.

The rearrangement links TRBV6-5 to TRBJ1-5; no firm D call. This CDR3 spans 13 amino acids. Deletions cut 4 bases from V and 4 bases from J, with 8 bases between. Germline V gene sequence: CDR1 MNHEY, CDR2 SVGAGI. CDR3 sequence: CASSLQTNQPQHF. The CDR3 nucleotides are TGTGCCAGCAGTTTACAGACAAATCAGCCCCAGCATTTT.

The V call is TRBV27, the J call TRBJ1-3; D call uncertain. Trimming removed 0 bases at V and 2 bases at J, with 2 bases between. CDR3 size: 13 residues. Germline-derived CDR1 and CDR2 are MNHEY and SMNVEV (reference sequence). CDR3 sequence: CASSLSPGNTIYF. CDR3 bases: TGTGCCAGCAGTTTATCCCCTGGAAACACCATATATTTT.

The genes are TRBV4-2 and TRBJ2-3; D gene uncertain. The CDR3 sequence is 15 residues long. Trimming took off 0 bases at V and 2 bases at J, with 9 bases between the two ends. Germline CDR1 is LGHNA and CDR2 is YNFKEQ. CDR3 region: CASSQDAVTTDTQYF. The CDR3 DNA sequence: TGTGCCAGCAGCCAAGATGCGGTGACCACAGATACGCAGTATTTT.

The chain couples TRBV7-2 to TRBJ2-1; 8 bases line up with TRBD1. J lost 4 bases, V lost 7 bases, and 9 bases had no gene match. Germline CDR1 reads SGHTA; CDR2 reads FQGNSA. The CDR3 covers 15 residues. The CDR3 DNA sequence: TGTGCCAGCACTACCGTGACAGGGGAGTACAATGAGCAGTTCTTC. Translating it yields CASTTVTGEYNEQFF.

The chain carries TRBV7-9 and TRBJ2-3; D possibly matches TRBD1 or TRBD2 (5 bases each). With 3 bases removed from V and 1 base from J, the gap between germline ends came to 11 bases. The CDR3 spans 15 residues. Germline-derived CDR1 and CDR2 are SEHNR and FQNEAQ (reference sequence). CDR3 bases: TGTGCCAGCAGCTTGGTGGGGACCGGCACAGATACGCAGTATTTT. Its translation is CASSLVGTGTDTQYF.

This clone was seen only once. V is TRBV4-3 and J is TRBJ2-7; no clear D gene. V lost 1 base and J 4 bases, leaving 14 bases between the germline ends. Germline V gene sequence: CDR1 LGHNA, CDR2 YSLEER. CDR3 length: 15 amino acids. In nucleotides, the CDR3 is TGCGCCAGCAGCCAAGGGCTGCAAGCCCCTTACGAGCAGTACTTC. This sequence encodes CASSQGLQAPYEQYF.

The chain carries TRBV3-1 (or the pseudogene TRBV3-2) and TRBJ2-3; tentatively, D is TRBD1 (8 bases). V lost 4 bases and J 6 bases, leaving 17 bases between the germline ends. This CDR3 is 15 amino acids long. Looked up from germline, CDR1 is LGHDT and CDR2 is YNNKEL (reference sequence). The CDR3 loop is CASSPRTGRVDTQYF. In DNA, the CDR3 is TGTGCCAGCAGCCCCCGGACAGGGAGGGTGGATACGCAGTATTTT.

V is TRBV2 and J is TRBJ1-5; TRBD1 might be the D (5 bases). Trimming removed 1 base at V and 3 bases at J, with 13 bases between. The CDR3 has 16 residues. Germline loops: CDR1 SNHLY, CDR2 FYNNEI. For the CDR3, the DNA is TGTGCCAGCAGTGAAGGGGGCAGGCGGAACAATCAGCCCCAGCATTTT. This gives the protein CASSEGGRRNNQPQHF.

The chain joins TRBV7-2 to TRBJ2-7; D ambiguous. The V end was cut by 4 bases, the J end by 0 bases, with 10 bases between. Germline loops: CDR1 SGHTA, CDR2 FQGNSA. The CDR3 contains 14 residues. The DNA of the CDR3 is TGTGCCAGCAGCTCGAGGCCCAACTCCTACGAGCAGTACTTC. Its protein is CASSSRPNSYEQYF.

The V and J genes are TRBV4-2 and TRBJ2-5, with D possibly being TRBD1 or TRBD2 (5 bases each). The CDR3 sequence is 14 residues long. V gave up 4 bases and J gave up 7 bases, with 16 bases separating them. Germline V CDR1 and CDR2: LGHNA, YNFKEQ. CDR3 sequence: CASSLTGAPGTQYF. CDR3 nucleotides: TGTGCCAGCAGCCTGACCGGGGCCCCAGGGACCCAGTACTTC.

The V and J genes are TRBV5-4 and TRBJ1-6; D perhaps matches TRBD1 (5 bases). The CDR3 contains 13 residues. V lost 4 bases and J lost 6, with 8 bases in between. Germline-derived CDR1 and CDR2 are SGHNT and YYREEE (reference sequence). CDR3 loop: CASSRDSNSPLHF. The CDR3 nucleotides read TGTGCCAGCAGCCGTGACAGTAATTCACCCCTCCACTTT.

This clone has only one observation. This chain joins TRBV6-5 and TRBJ2-2, with D perhaps TRBD1 (5 bases). The CDR3 is 15 residues long. Trimming removed 7 bases from V and 2 bases from J, with 14 bases in between. Germline V lookup: CDR1 MNHEY, CDR2 SVGAGI. CDR3 amino acids: CASKKDTENTGELFF. Here the CDR3 DNA reads TGTGCCAGCAAGAAGGACACCGAAAACACCGGGGAGCTGTTTTTT.

The chain combines TRBV30 with TRBJ2-1, with D maybe TRBD1 (7 bases). V lost 3 bases to trimming and J lost 10 bases, with 13 bases between them. The CDR3 contains 12 residues. Germline loops: CDR1 GTSNPN, CDR2 SVGIG (reference sequence). The CDR3 reads CAWSVGGGEQFF. The DNA for the CDR3 is TGTGCCTGGAGCGTCGGAGGGGGCGAGCAGTTCTTC.

The V call is TRBV30, the J call TRBJ1-1; no definite D call. Germline CDR1 is GTSNPN and CDR2 is SVGIG (reference sequence). The CDR3 consists of 11 residues. V lost 4 bases to trimming and J lost 10 bases, with 13 bases between them. For the CDR3, the DNA is TGTGCCTGGAATACCGGGGTAGGAGCTTTCTTT. Amino acids: CAWNTGVGAFF.

This sequence joins TRBV9 and TRBJ1-6; the D is unclear. This CDR3 has 13 amino acids. Trimming stripped 4 bases from V and 9 bases from J, with 11 bases between. Germline V gene data show CDR1 as SGDLS and CDR2 as YYNGEE. CDR3 nucleotides: TGTGCCAGCAGCTTTGGAGGAGGTTCACCCCTCCACTTT. Protein sequence: CASSFGGGSPLHF.